The TCR beta chain described here comes from a study of control samples from healthy donors and cancer patients. V was trimmed by 3 bases and J by 1 base, leaving 7 bases between them. The CDR3 totals 14 residues. Per germline, CDR1 LNHNV and CDR2 YYDKDF (reference sequence). Clones were sequenced by immunoSEQ multiplex PCR, and TCRdb holds only the in-frame ones, with some missing. The table includes 90,000 to 150,000 clones, around 88% detected once. Input material: blood. This sequence joins TRBV15 and TRBJ2-4; D is uncertain. This TCR came from a man in his forties in good health. The CDR3 DNA is TGTGCCACCAGCAGTTATGGGGCCAAAAACATTCAGTACTTC. This encodes CATSSYGAKNIQYF. Based on the CDR3 plus reference TRBV15 and TRBJ2-4, the full variable domain is DAMVIQNPRYQVTQFGKPVTLSCSQTLNHNVMYWYQQKSSQAPKLLFHYYDKDFNNEADTPDNFQSRRPNTSFCFLDIRSPGLGDTAMYLCATSSYGAKNIQYFGAGTRLSVL.